The 32 T cell receptor beta chains reported below all come from one sample, sequenced in a study of blood T cell repertoires in COVID-19. The assay was immunoSEQ multiplex PCR, and TCRdb's table has in-frame clones only and misses some. The sample shows roughly 59,000 clones, 78% of them seen only once. The source material was peripheral blood. These receptors all come from an elderly man with acute or convalescent COVID-19.

The sample holds one count of this clone. Written as DNA, the CDR3 is TGCGCCAGCAGCTCGGACGGACAGGGCGAGGACGAGCAGTACTTC. Translation gives CASSSDGQGEDEQYF. V gene TRBV5-1 combines with J gene TRBJ2-7; 8 bases are shared with TRBD1. The V and J ends lost 3 bases and 5 bases, in that order; junction bases with no gene match: 10. The germline CDR1 and CDR2 sequences are SGHRS and YFSETQ. The CDR3 is 15 amino acids.

The V gene is TRBV28, the J gene TRBJ2-5; 8 bases are shared with TRBD1. The CDR3 has 12 residues. Germline lookup yields CDR1 MDHEN and CDR2 SYDVKM. The V gene end was trimmed by 6 bases and the J gene end by 7 bases; junction bases not matched to a gene: 4. This CDR3 is CASRQTGGTQYF. CDR3 DNA sequence: TGTGCCAGCAGACAAACAGGGGGGACCCAGTACTTC.

This chain joins TRBV29-1 and TRBJ2-4; D may be TRBD2 (6 bases). Germline lookup yields CDR1 SQVTM and CDR2 ANQGSEA. Trimming cost V 7 bases and J 3 bases, with 22 bases left between them. There are 16 residues in the CDR3. This chain's CDR3 is CSARGGERVGKNIQYF. The CDR3 nucleotides read TGCAGCGCCCGGGGAGGAGAGAGGGTGGGCAAAAACATTCAGTACTTC.

The chain recombines TRBV6-4 with TRBJ2-1; TRBD2 might be the D (5 bases). Germline V gene sequence: CDR1 MRHNA, CDR2 SNTAGT. The V gene lost 5 bases and the J gene lost 4 bases, with 12 bases spanning the gap. This CDR3 spans 14 amino acids. CDR3 loop: CASSPAAEYNEQFF. The CDR3 DNA is TGTGCCAGCAGTCCCGCAGCGGAGTACAATGAGCAGTTCTTC.

The chain uses TRBV18 and TRBJ2-7; 7 bases are a match to TRBD2. CDR3 size: 15 residues. Germline CDR1 reads KGHSH; CDR2 reads LQKENI. The trim removed 4 bases at V and 0 bases at J, leaving 6 bases unmatched. As DNA, the CDR3 is TGTGCCAGCTCACAGACTCGGGGGGACTCCTACGAGCAGTACTTC. This translates into CASSQTRGDSYEQYF.

This chain joins TRBV7-9 and TRBJ1-1; possible D gene TRBD1, 5 bases. In germline, CDR1 is SEHNR, CDR2 FQNEAQ (reference sequence). The CDR3 contains 13 residues. Trimming removed 5 bases from V and 5 bases from J, with 12 bases in between. The CDR3 region is CASSPKGRTEAFF. The CDR3 nucleotides read TGTGCCAGCAGCCCAAAGGGGCGTACTGAAGCTTTCTTT.

The chain carries TRBV4-1 and TRBJ1-1, with D possibly TRBD1 on 5 matching bases. The ends were cut back, 0 bases at V and 4 bases at J, with 12 bases in the middle. This CDR3 spans 15 amino acids. Germline V gene lookup returns CDR1 MGHRA and CDR2 YSYEKL. The CDR3 reads CASSQDGQGGTEAFF. CDR3 nucleotides: TGCGCCAGCAGCCAAGATGGGCAGGGAGGCACTGAAGCTTTCTTT.

The chain is built from TRBV7-9 and TRBJ2-7, with TRBD2 matching over 8 bases. The CDR3 sequence is 14 residues long. The germline V gene encodes CDR1 SEHNR and CDR2 FQNEAQ (reference sequence). The V gene end was trimmed by 5 bases and the J gene end by 7 bases; junction bases not matched to a gene: 10. The CDR3 nucleotides read TGTGCCAGCAGCCTTTCGGGCGGGGGGAAAGAGCAGTACTTC. Translated: CASSLSGGGKEQYF.

The chain combines TRBV27 with TRBJ1-5, with 7 bases that match TRBD1. With 5 bases clipped from V and 0 bases from J, the junction kept 7 bases outside the gene matches. The germline V gene encodes CDR1 MNHEY and CDR2 SMNVEV (reference sequence). The CDR3 totals 16 residues. In DNA, the CDR3 is TGTGCCAGCAGTCTCACAGGGGCCTATAGCAATCAGCCCCAGCATTTT. This sequence encodes CASSLTGAYSNQPQHF.

The chain links TRBV5-5 to TRBJ1-4; D is undetermined. The germline V gene has CDR1 SGHKS and CDR2 YYEKEE (reference sequence). The CDR3 runs to 14 residues. The ends were cut back, 1 base at V and 8 bases at J, with 12 bases in the middle. The CDR3 here is CASSLSGLEEKLFF. The CDR3, as DNA: TGTGCCAGCAGCTTGTCGGGGTTAGAGGAAAAACTGTTTTTT.

The chain joins TRBV27 to TRBJ1-3, with D maybe TRBD1 (5 bases). Germline values: CDR1 MNHEY, CDR2 SMNVEV (reference sequence). Deletions cut 4 bases from V and 0 bases from J, with 7 bases between. CDR3 length equals 14 residues. CDR3 region: CASSSRASGNTIYF. The CDR3 DNA is TGTGCCAGCAGTTCCAGGGCCTCTGGAAACACCATATATTTT.

V and J are TRBV18 and TRBJ2-7; D is possibly TRBD1 (7 bases). Germline CDR1 and CDR2: KGHSH and LQKENI. The CDR3 sequence is 15 residues long. Trimming cost V 1 base and J 2 bases, with 12 bases left between them. This CDR3 is CASSPRAGQPYEQYF. The CDR3 DNA is TGTGCCAGCTCACCACGGGCGGGACAGCCCTACGAGCAGTACTTC.

The J gene is TRBJ2-3, the V gene TRBV11-3; D ambiguous. Per germline, CDR1 SGHNT and CDR2 YENEEA. This CDR3 has 14 residues. V was shortened by 0 bases and J by 4 bases, with 8 bases between the two germline ends. The CDR3 DNA sequence: TGTGCCAGCAGCTTAGAGCTAGTTTCAGATACGCAGTATTTT. This gives the protein CASSLELVSDTQYF.

The chain employs TRBV5-8 and TRBJ1-1; 8 nucleotides line up with TRBD1. The V and J ends lost 3 bases and 3 bases, in that order; junction bases with no gene match: 7. CDR3 length: 15 amino acids. The V gene's germline CDR1 is SGHTS and CDR2 YDEGEE. The CDR3 protein is CASSSRTGLHTEAFF. CDR3 in DNA: TGTGCCAGCAGCTCGCGGACAGGGTTGCACACTGAAGCTTTCTTT. The full variable domain, rest sourced from reference TRBV5-8 and TRBJ1-1, is EAGVTQSPTHLIKTRGQQATLRCSPISGHTSVYWYQQALGLGLQFLLWYDEGEERNRGNFPPRFSGRQFPNYSSELNVNALELEDSALYLCASSSRTGLHTEAFFGQGTRLTVV.

V usage is TRBV5-1 and J usage is TRBJ1-5; 7 bases agree with TRBD1. Looked up from germline, CDR1 is SGHRS and CDR2 is YFSETQ. The J segment lost 2 bases and the V segment lost 0 bases, leaving 2 bases of the junction unmatched. The CDR3 covers 15 residues. The CDR3: CASSLEGGGNQPQHF. The DNA of the CDR3 is TGCGCCAGCAGCTTGGAAGGGGGCGGCAATCAGCCCCAGCATTTT.

The chain joins TRBV30 to TRBJ1-1; 9 nucleotides match TRBD1. Unmatched junction bases numbered 8, after V lost 0 bases and J lost 0 bases. The CDR3 runs to 17 residues. CDR1 is GTSNPN, CDR2 SVGIG, per germline (reference sequence). The CDR3 DNA is TGTGCCTGGAGTGTTTGGACAGGGGAGCCCCTGAACACTGAAGCTTTCTTT. Translated, it gives CAWSVWTGEPLNTEAFF.

This sequence joins TRBV10-2 and TRBJ2-3; the match to TRBD2 covers 10 bases. The J segment lost 7 bases and the V segment lost 0 bases, leaving 7 bases of the junction unmatched. The CDR3 contains 16 residues. The germline CDR1 and CDR2 sequences are WSHSY and SAAADI. CDR3 DNA: TGCGCCAGCAGTGAGTCGCGGGCTAGCGGGGGCCATACGCAGTATTTT. Its protein product is CASSESRASGGHTQYF.

This clone has just one count. CDR3 loop: CASSDPGQNEQYF. DNA of the CDR3: TGTGCCAGCAGTGACCCTGGGCAGAACGAGCAGTACTTC. This chain joins TRBV6-1 and TRBJ2-7; no reliable D call. The germline V gene encodes CDR1 MNHNS and CDR2 SASEGT. Trimming removed 3 bases from V and 5 bases from J, with 11 bases in between. The CDR3 loop spans 13 amino acids.

This sequence joins TRBV29-1 and TRBJ2-1; TRBD2 might be the D (6 bases). Germline-derived CDR1 and CDR2 are SQVTM and ANQGSEA. V was clipped by 7 bases and J by 0 bases, with 7 bases between them. The CDR3 length is 12 residues. The CDR3 here is CSAGSSYNEQFF. The CDR3 DNA reads TGCAGCGCCGGGAGCTCCTACAATGAGCAGTTCTTC.

This chain joins TRBV24-1 and TRBJ2-7; a weak D match, TRBD1 (5 bases). The CDR3 sequence is 14 residues long. CDR1 KGHDR and CDR2 SFDVKD come from the germline V gene. V dropped 12 bases and J dropped 5 bases, with 22 bases sitting between them. Written as DNA, the CDR3 is TGTGCCCTCTCCCCTGGGCCAGGGCCTCACGAGCAGTACTTC. It translates to CALSPGPGPHEQYF.

The rearrangement joins TRBV3-1 (or the pseudogene TRBV3-2) to TRBJ1-1, with 7 nucleotides matching TRBD1. Germline trimming cut 1 base from V and 1 base from J; bases unmatched to any gene: 0. The CDR3 sequence is 14 residues long. CDR1 and CDR2 from the germline V gene are LGHDT and YNNKEL (reference sequence). In nucleotides, the CDR3 is TGTGCCAGCAGCCAAGGGGACAGGAACACTGAAGCTTTCTTT. This gives the protein CASSQGDRNTEAFF.

In its sample, this clone was seen once. The V and J genes are TRBV2 and TRBJ2-5, with 8 positions matching TRBD1. CDR1 is SNHLY and CDR2 is FYNNEI in the germline V gene. CDR3 length: 15 residues. Trimming took 6 bases from V and 2 from J; bases not matched to a gene: 8. The CDR3 protein is CASRLQGAKQETQYF. The CDR3 bases are TGTGCCAGCAGGTTGCAGGGGGCCAAACAAGAGACCCAGTACTTC.

This clone was counted between two and nine times. At the DNA level, this CDR3 is encoded by other sequences in the same sample as well. The chain employs TRBV13 and TRBJ1-4, with D possibly matching TRBD1 (5 bases). The germline V and J ends were trimmed by 4 bases and 3 bases, with 9 bases remaining between them. The CDR3 has 14 amino acids. Germline values: CDR1 PRHDT, CDR2 FYEKMQ (reference sequence). In DNA form, the CDR3 reads TGTGCCAGCAGCTCGGGACTTCCTAATGAAAAACTGTTTTTT. It codes for CASSSGLPNEKLFF.

CDR3 region: CASSLAPGVIYEQYF. In DNA, the CDR3 is TGTGCCAGCAGCTTAGCTCCGGGGGTGATCTACGAGCAGTACTTC. The gene calls are TRBV7-2 and TRBJ2-7; D perhaps matches TRBD2 (6 bases). Germline loops: CDR1 SGHTA, CDR2 FQGNSA. The CDR3 extends over 15 amino acids. The V gene lost 0 bases and the J gene lost 3 bases, with 12 bases spanning the gap.

CDR3 sequence (DNA): TGCGCCAGCAGCTTGGGGGAGCGGGAGGTCTACGAGCAGTACTTC. Protein: CASSLGEREVYEQYF. The chain links TRBV5-1 to TRBJ2-7, with TRBD2 identical over 9 bases. Germline V gene sequence: CDR1 SGHRS, CDR2 YFSETQ. The ends lost 0 bases at V and 3 bases at J; junction bases unmatched: 4. This CDR3 has 15 residues.

The rearrangement links TRBV9 to TRBJ2-3; TRBD2 matches 12 bases. The ends lost 2 bases at V and 4 bases at J; junction bases unmatched: 2. The germline V gene encodes CDR1 SGDLS and CDR2 YYNGEE. The CDR3 loop spans 15 amino acids. Here the CDR3 DNA reads TGTGCCAGCAGCGTCTCTAGCGGGAGGGCAGATACGCAGTATTTT. As protein: CASSVSSGRADTQYF. Full variable domain (missing parts from reference TRBV9 and TRBJ2-3): DSGVTQTPKHLITATGQRVTLRCSPRSGDLSVYWYQQSLDQGLQFLIQYYNGEERAKGNILERFSAQQFPDLHSELNLSSLELGDSALYFCASSVSSGRADTQYFGPGTRLTVL.

CDR3 DNA sequence: TGTGCCAGTAGTGCGACAGGGGTAGGAGTAAACACTGAAGCTTTCTTT. Protein sequence: CASSATGVGVNTEAFF. The chain couples TRBV19 to TRBJ1-1, with 8 bases that match TRBD1. Germline-derived CDR1 and CDR2 are LNHDA and SQIVND (reference sequence). The CDR3 spans 16 residues. V lost 5 bases to trimming and J lost 2 bases; unmatched junction nucleotides: 10.

The gene calls are TRBV6-5 and TRBJ2-7; perhaps TRBD2 as D (5 bases). The CDR3 sequence is 13 residues long. V dropped 7 bases and J dropped 3 bases, with 13 bases sitting between them. Germline V lookup: CDR1 MNHEY, CDR2 SVGAGI. CDR3 sequence (DNA): TGTGCCAGCAATTCGGGGTTGGTCTACGAGCAGTACTTC. It yields the protein CASNSGLVYEQYF.

This rearrangement joins TRBV30 to TRBJ1-5, with a weak D call TRBD1 (6 bases). Germline CDR1 is GTSNPN and CDR2 is SVGIG (reference sequence). The CDR3 spans 14 residues. The germline V and J ends were trimmed by 2 bases and 1 base, with 9 bases remaining between them. This chain's CDR3 is CAWSTDRSNQPQHF. CDR3 coding DNA: TGTGCCTGGAGTACCGACAGGAGCAATCAGCCCCAGCATTTT.

The chain joins TRBV24-1 to TRBJ2-1; 7 bases agree with TRBD1. Germline V gene lookup returns CDR1 KGHDR and CDR2 SFDVKD. The V and J ends lost 9 bases and 8 bases, in that order; junction bases with no gene match: 9. The CDR3 contains 13 residues. CDR3 loop: CATGTERRDEQFF. The CDR3 region has the DNA TGTGCCACCGGGACAGAAAGGCGGGATGAGCAGTTCTTC.

In regard to this clone: The same CDR3 also results from other DNA sequences found in this sample. The rearrangement joins TRBV30 to TRBJ1-1; TRBD1 agrees at 7 bases. CDR1 GTSNPN and CDR2 SVGIG come from the germline V gene (reference sequence). After removal of 4 bases from V and 2 bases from J, the junction contained 4 bases not matched to a gene. This CDR3 is built from 13 residues. The CDR3 sequence: CAWIGQANTEAFF. For the CDR3, the DNA is TGTGCCTGGATTGGACAGGCAAACACTGAAGCTTTCTTT. Full variable domain (rest looked up from reference TRBV30 and TRBJ1-1): SQTIHQWPATLVQPVGSPLSLECTVEGTSNPNLYWYRQAAGRGLQLLFYSVGIGQISSEVPQNLSASRPQDRQFILSSKKLLLSDSGFYLCAWIGQANTEAFFGQGTRLTVV.

The chain couples TRBV7-8 to TRBJ1-2, with D possibly being TRBD1 (5 bases). Trimming stripped 1 base from V and 5 bases from J, with 14 bases between. CDR1 is SGHVS and CDR2 is FQNEAQ in the germline V gene. The CDR3 runs to 15 residues. The chain's CDR3 is CASSLDGGGRYGYTF. CDR3 in DNA: TGTGCCAGCAGCTTAGATGGCGGGGGGAGGTATGGCTACACCTTC.